What follows is one T cell receptor (beta chain) and its context. Its specificity is not known. The ends were cut back, 3 bases at V and 2 bases at J, with 19 bases in the middle. This CDR3 region has 16 residues. Germline CDR1 reads DFQATT; CDR2 reads SNEGSKA (reference sequence). This entry is derived from a study of T cell repertoires in cytomegalovirus infection. Study as a whole: CMV infection and matching HLA type were both indicated by public TCR beta signatures. Study-level points and caveats: CMV carriers with the relevant HLA were identified by cumulative public TCR beta family frequency. The ex vivo response was dominated by HLA-C-restricted CMV-specific TCR beta clonotypes.

One entry per CDR3 protein results from TCRdb running MiXCR on the reads. The sample gives around 350,000 distinct CDR3 sequences, less than 20% of which show up once; around 10% is in the top ten. Sequencing used PBMCs. This sequence was found in a human donor in good health (CMV status not recorded). Some clones in this sample may be carry-over from other donors' samples. The chain employs TRBV20-1 and TRBJ1-1, with D tentatively TRBD1 (5 bases). DNA for the CDR3: TGCAGTGCTAGCGGGCCCGGCAGGGCAATAAACACTGAAGCTTTCTTT. Protein sequence: CSASGPGRAINTEAFF.